The rows below give T cell receptor beta chains drawn from one sample of a study of blood T cells in healthy people across ages. Each CDR3 protein gets one entry after TCRdb re-called the 5' RACE reads with MiXCR. Of over 500,000 distinct CDR3 sequences listed, 45% to 60% are singletons. Sequencing input: blood. These receptors were collected from a woman of 80 years or more in good health. The CDR3 runs from the conserved cysteine through the conserved F or W. Fields, in order: CDR3 DNA, CDR3 protein, D gene, V gene, J gene, clone size. The D gene is left open where the match is weak. Part of the rows lack a size; the others show once, few, many or a class for expanded clones.

CDR3 DNA: TGTGCCAGCAGCTACCGAACCTACAGCCCCGAACAGTTCTTC
CDR3 protein: CASSYRTYSPEQFF
D gene: .
V gene: TRBV3-1
J gene: TRBJ2-1
clone size: many

CDR3 DNA: TGTGCCAGCAGCTTTACTAGCGGGATCTCGAACACCGGGGAGCTGTTTTTT
CDR3 protein: CASSFTSGISNTGELFF
D gene: TRBD2
V gene: TRBV7-9
J gene: TRBJ2-2
clone size: many

CDR3 DNA: TGTGCCAGCAGCTTACGCATCCGGGACAGTTATGGCTACACCTTC
CDR3 protein: CASSLRIRDSYGYTF
D gene: TRBD1
V gene: TRBV7-2
J gene: TRBJ1-2
clone size: many

CDR3 DNA: TGTGCCAGCAGCCAAGATATAGTATTTGAGCAGTTCTTC
CDR3 protein: CASSQDIVFEQFF
D gene: .
V gene: TRBV14
J gene: TRBJ2-1
clone size: .

CDR3 DNA: TGCAGCGTTGGGGAGCGCGAGCAGTTCTTC
CDR3 protein: CSVGEREQFF
D gene: .
V gene: TRBV29-1
J gene: TRBJ2-1
clone size: few

CDR3 DNA: TGTGCCAGCAGTAAGGGAGTAGATGCGCAGTATTTT
CDR3 protein: CASSKGVDAQYF
D gene: .
V gene: TRBV12-3/TRBV12-4
J gene: TRBJ2-3
clone size: .

CDR3 DNA: TGTGCCAGCAGCATGGGGGGACCCGAAGAGACCCAGTACTTC
CDR3 protein: CASSMGGPEETQYF
D gene: .
V gene: TRBV7-2
J gene: TRBJ2-5
clone size: .

CDR3 DNA: TGTGCCAGCAGCGTAGACGGGACAGGGGAAAGCATTCAGTACTTC
CDR3 protein: CASSVDGTGESIQYF
D gene: TRBD1
V gene: TRBV9
J gene: TRBJ2-4
clone size: .

CDR3 DNA: TGTGCCATCAGTAGTAGTCGGGACGAGCAGTACTTC
CDR3 protein: CAISSSRDEQYF
D gene: .
V gene: TRBV10-3
J gene: TRBJ2-7
clone size: .

CDR3 DNA: TGTGCCAGCAGCGATTTCCGCCGGAAAGCTTTCTTT
CDR3 protein: CASSDFRRKAFF
D gene: .
V gene: TRBV7-2
J gene: TRBJ1-1
clone size: .

CDR3 DNA: TGTGCCAGCAGCAGGGATAGCGGGAGACAAGAGACCCAGTTCTTC
CDR3 protein: CASSRDSGRQETQFF
D gene: TRBD2
V gene: TRBV7-2
J gene: TRBJ2-1
clone size: .